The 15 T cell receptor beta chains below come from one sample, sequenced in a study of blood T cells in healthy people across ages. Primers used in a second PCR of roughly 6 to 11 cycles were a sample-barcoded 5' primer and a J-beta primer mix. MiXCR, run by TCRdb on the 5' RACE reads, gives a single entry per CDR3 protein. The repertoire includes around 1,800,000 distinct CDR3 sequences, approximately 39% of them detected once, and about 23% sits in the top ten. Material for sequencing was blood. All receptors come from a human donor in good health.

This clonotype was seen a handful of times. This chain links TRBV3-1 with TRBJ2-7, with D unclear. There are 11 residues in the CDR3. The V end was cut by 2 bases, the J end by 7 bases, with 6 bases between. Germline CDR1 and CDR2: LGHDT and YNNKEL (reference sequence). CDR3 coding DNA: TGTGCCAGCAGCCAATCCGCTGAGCAGTACTTC. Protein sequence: CASSQSAEQYF.

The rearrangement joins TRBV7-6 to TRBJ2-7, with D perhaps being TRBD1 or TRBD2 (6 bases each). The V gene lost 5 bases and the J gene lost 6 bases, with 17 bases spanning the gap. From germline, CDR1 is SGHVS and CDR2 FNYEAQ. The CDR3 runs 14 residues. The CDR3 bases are TGTGCCAGCAGCCCAAACAGGGACTCGGGCGAGCAGTACTTC. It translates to CASSPNRDSGEQYF.

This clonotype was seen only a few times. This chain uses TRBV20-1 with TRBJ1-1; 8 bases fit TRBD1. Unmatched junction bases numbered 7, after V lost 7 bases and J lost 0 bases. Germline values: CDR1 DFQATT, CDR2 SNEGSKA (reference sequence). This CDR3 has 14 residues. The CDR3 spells CSVGTGLMNTEAFF. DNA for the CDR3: TGCAGTGTCGGGACAGGCCTCATGAACACTGAAGCTTTCTTT.

For the CDR3, the DNA is TGTGCCAGCAGCCCGAGCGAAAATACGCAGTATTTT. It is translated as CASSPSENTQYF. V is TRBV12-3 or TRBV12-4 and J is TRBJ2-3; D unresolved. Trimming removed 6 bases at V and 7 bases at J, with 11 bases between. The CDR3 length is 12 residues.

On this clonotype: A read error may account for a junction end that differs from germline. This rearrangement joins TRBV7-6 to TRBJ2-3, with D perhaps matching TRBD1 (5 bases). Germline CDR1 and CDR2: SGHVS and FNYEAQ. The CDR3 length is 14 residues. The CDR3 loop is CASSFTGSTDAQYF. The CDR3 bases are TGTGCCAGCAGCTTTACAGGAAGCACAGATGCGCAGTATTTT.

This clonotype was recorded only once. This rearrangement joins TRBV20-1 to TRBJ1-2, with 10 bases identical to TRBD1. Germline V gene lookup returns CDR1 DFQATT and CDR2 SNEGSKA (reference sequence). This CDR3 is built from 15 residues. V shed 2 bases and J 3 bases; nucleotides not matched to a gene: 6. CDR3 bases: TGCAGTGCTAGACTGAGGACAGGGGGTCACTATGGCTACACCTTC. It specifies CSARLRTGGHYGYTF.

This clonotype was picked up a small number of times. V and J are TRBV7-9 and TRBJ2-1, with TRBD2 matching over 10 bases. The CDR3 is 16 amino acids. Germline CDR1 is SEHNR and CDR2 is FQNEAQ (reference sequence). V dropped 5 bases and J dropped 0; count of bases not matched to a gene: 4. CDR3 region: CASSPLAGRSYNEQFF. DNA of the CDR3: TGTGCCAGCAGCCCACTAGCGGGGCGCTCCTACAATGAGCAGTTCTTC.

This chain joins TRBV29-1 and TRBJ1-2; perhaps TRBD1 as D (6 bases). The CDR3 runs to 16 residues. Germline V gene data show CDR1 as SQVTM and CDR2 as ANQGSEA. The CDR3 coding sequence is TGCGGCGCCAATATCGGGCAGGGGAATTATAACTATGGCTACACCTTC. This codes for CGANIGQGNYNYGYTF.

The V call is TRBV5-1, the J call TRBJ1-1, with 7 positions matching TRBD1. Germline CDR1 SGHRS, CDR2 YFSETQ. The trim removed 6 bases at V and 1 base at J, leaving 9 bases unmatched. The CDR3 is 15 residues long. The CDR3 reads CASKKEGAENTEAFF. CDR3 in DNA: TGCGCCAGCAAGAAAGAGGGGGCCGAGAACACTGAAGCTTTCTTT. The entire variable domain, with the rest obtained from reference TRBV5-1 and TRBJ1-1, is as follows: KAGVTQTPRYLIKTRGQQVTLSCSPISGHRSVSWYQQTPGQGLQFLFEYFSETQRNKGNFPGRFSGRQFSNSRSEMNVSTLELGDSALYLCASKKEGAENTEAFFGQGTRLTVV.

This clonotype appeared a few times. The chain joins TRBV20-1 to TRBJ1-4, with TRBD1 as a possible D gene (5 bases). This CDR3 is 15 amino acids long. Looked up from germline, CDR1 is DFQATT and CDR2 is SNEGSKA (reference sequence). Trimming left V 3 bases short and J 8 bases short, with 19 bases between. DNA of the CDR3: TGCAGTGCTAGTTACGGGGCGGGCTTTCGGGAAAAACTGTTTTTT. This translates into CSASYGAGFREKLFF.

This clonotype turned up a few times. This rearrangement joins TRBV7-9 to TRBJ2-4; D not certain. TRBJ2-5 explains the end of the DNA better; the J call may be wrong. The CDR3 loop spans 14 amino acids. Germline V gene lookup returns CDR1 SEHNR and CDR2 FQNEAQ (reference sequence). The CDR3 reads CASSLTFREETQYF. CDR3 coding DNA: TGTGCCAGCAGCTTAACTTTCCGGGAAGAGACCCAGTACTTC.

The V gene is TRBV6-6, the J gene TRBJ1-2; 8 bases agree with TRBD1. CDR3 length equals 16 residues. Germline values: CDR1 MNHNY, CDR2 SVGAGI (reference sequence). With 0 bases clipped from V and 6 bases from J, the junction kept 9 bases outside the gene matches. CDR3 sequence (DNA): TGTGCCAGCAGTTACTCGATTGCAGGGGGCTATGATGGCTACACCTTC. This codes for CASSYSIAGGYDGYTF.

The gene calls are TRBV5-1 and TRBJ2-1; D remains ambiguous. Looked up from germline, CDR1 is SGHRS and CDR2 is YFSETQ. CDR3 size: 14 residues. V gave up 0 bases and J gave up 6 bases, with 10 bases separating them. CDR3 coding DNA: TGCGCCAGCAGCTTGGCCCCGGCCAGCAATGAGCAGTTCTTC. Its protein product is CASSLAPASNEQFF.

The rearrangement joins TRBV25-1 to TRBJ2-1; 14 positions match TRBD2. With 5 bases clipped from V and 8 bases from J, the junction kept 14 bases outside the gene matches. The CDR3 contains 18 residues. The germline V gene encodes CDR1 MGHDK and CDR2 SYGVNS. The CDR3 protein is CASSSNLGTSGGFYEQFF. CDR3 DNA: TGTGCCAGCAGTTCTAACCTCGGGACTAGCGGGGGTTTCTATGAGCAGTTCTTC.

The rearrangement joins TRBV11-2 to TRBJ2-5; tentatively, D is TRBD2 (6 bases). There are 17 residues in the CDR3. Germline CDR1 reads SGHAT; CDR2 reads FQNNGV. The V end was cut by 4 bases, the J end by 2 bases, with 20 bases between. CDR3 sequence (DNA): TGTGCCAGCAGCTCCCGGGTTAAAAAGGGGAGGCAAGAGACCCAGTACTTC. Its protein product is CASSSRVKKGRQETQYF.